Listed here are 23 T cell receptor beta chains from one sample, sequenced in a study of prognosis after radiotherapy for stage I lung cancer. Multiplex PCR in two rounds served to amplify TCR beta CDR3 from genomic DNA. With primers specific to each TRBV and TRBJ gene, the first-round PCR was performed. TCRdb used MiXCR to reprocess the multiplex PCR reads, holding one entry per CDR3 protein. Here the sample spans about 16,000 distinct CDR3 sequences, approximately 31% being singletons. The source material was PBMCs, sampled before or after stereotactic body radiation therapy (not recorded which). The source is a donor over 45 with non-small cell lung cancer.

This clonotype was counted many times. The V call is TRBV27, the J call TRBJ2-3; 10 bases line up with TRBD2. The trim removed 1 base at V and 6 bases at J, leaving 7 bases unmatched. The CDR3 is 16 amino acids. Germline V gives CDR1 MNHEY, CDR2 SMNVEV (reference sequence). The CDR3 region is CASSLFLAGVSDTQYF. In DNA form, the CDR3 reads TGTGCCAGCAGTTTATTCCTAGCGGGAGTTTCGGATACGCAGTATTTT.

This clonotype was observed at least ten times. V is TRBV10-2 and J is TRBJ1-1; D gene unclear. The CDR3 has 13 residues. Germline V CDR1 and CDR2: WSHSY, SAAADI. Trimming removed 3 bases at V and 1 base at J, with 6 bases between. The CDR3 DNA sequence: TGCGCCAGCAGTGAATCGCAGAACACTGAAGCTTTCTTT. As protein: CASSESQNTEAFF.

This clonotype was seen ten or more times. The CDR3 reads CASSSGHIRSPLHF. Written as DNA, the CDR3 is TGTGCCAGCAGCTCGGGTCACATCCGATCACCCCTCCACTTT. The rearrangement uses TRBV7-6 and TRBJ1-6; no reliable D call. Trimming removed 4 bases from V and 10 bases from J, with 14 bases in between. This CDR3 comprises 14 residues. Germline CDR1 and CDR2: SGHVS and FNYEAQ.

This clonotype is medium-sized by share. This chain uses TRBV20-1 with TRBJ2-3, with 7 bases that match TRBD2. Germline V CDR1 and CDR2: DFQATT, SNEGSKA (reference sequence). V was pared by 3 bases and J by 2 bases, with 14 bases of the junction left unmatched. The CDR3 contains 17 residues. As DNA, the CDR3 is TGCAGTGCTAGCGCCCGCATGCAGCGGGACCCCACAGATACGCAGTATTTT. This encodes CSASARMQRDPTDTQYF.

This clonotype was counted at least ten times. The CDR3: CASSFRQGQSYEQYF. The CDR3 DNA is TGTGCCAGCAGCTTTCGGCAGGGGCAGTCCTACGAGCAGTACTTC. V usage is TRBV5-6 and J usage is TRBJ2-7, with a tentative D call TRBD1 (6 bases). The CDR3 runs to 15 residues. The V gene's germline CDR1 is SGHDT and CDR2 YYEEEE. Between the trimmed V and J ends, which lost 2 bases and 1 base, there was a span of 13 bases.

This sequence joins TRBV2 and TRBJ2-1, with TRBD2 identical over 13 bases. This CDR3 has 16 amino acids. V shed 9 bases, J shed 8 bases, and the junction held 13 bases outside the gene matches. CDR1 is SNHLY and CDR2 is FYNNEI in the germline V gene. CDR3 loop: CASSQLAGGYNDEQFF. The CDR3 DNA reads TGTGCCAGTAGCCAACTAGCGGGAGGGTACAACGATGAGCAGTTCTTC.

By share, this clonotype counts as medium-sized. This chain connects TRBV5-1 to TRBJ2-2; a possible D gene is TRBD1 (6 bases). V lost 5 bases to trimming and J lost 6 bases, with 14 bases between them. The length of the CDR3 is 14 residues. Germline loops: CDR1 SGHRS, CDR2 YFSETQ. CDR3 bases: TGCGCCAGCAGGGCCCAACAGGGTTCCGGGGAGCTGTTTTTT. Its protein is CASRAQQGSGELFF.

At least ten counts were recorded for this clonotype. A read error may produce the germline difference seen at one junction end. This chain uses TRBV5-1 with TRBJ2-7; a weak D match, TRBD2 (5 bases). Germline lookup yields CDR1 SGHRS and CDR2 YFSETQ. The CDR3 has 12 residues. The CDR3 coding sequence is TGTGCCAGCAGCTTAGAGGGCTACGAGCAGTACTTC. Residues: CASSLEGYEQYF.

This clonotype has at least ten counts. The CDR3 bases are TGCAGTGCTATTCTGGACCGTAACACTGAAGCTTTCTTT. Its translation: CSAILDRNTEAFF. The V call is TRBV20-1, the J call TRBJ1-1; no definite D call. This CDR3 spans 13 amino acids. V was clipped by 4 bases and J by 2 bases, with 11 bases between them. Germline V CDR1 and CDR2: DFQATT, SNEGSKA (reference sequence).

This clonotype was detected many times. The V and J genes are TRBV28 and TRBJ2-7; no clear D. The germline V and J ends were trimmed by 2 bases and 0 bases, with 2 bases remaining between them. CDR3 length equals 12 residues. Germline CDR1 and CDR2: MDHEN and SYDVKM. The CDR3 protein is CASSLSSYEQYF. The CDR3 bases are TGTGCCAGCAGTTTAAGCTCCTACGAGCAGTACTTC.

Many counts were recorded for this clonotype. This chain joins TRBV19 and TRBJ2-3; D call uncertain. Germline CDR1 is LNHDA and CDR2 is SQIVND (reference sequence). The CDR3 is 15 residues long. V lost 3 bases and J lost 4, with 14 bases in between. CDR3 in amino acids: CASSILAASPDTQYF. The CDR3 region has the DNA TGTGCCAGTAGTATTCTGGCAGCCTCGCCAGATACGCAGTATTTT.

On this clonotype itself: Since a far larger clone is one base different, this is likely a read error. V usage is TRBV6-4 and J usage is TRBJ2-1, with TRBD2 as a possible D gene (5 bases). V was trimmed by 3 bases and J by 12 bases, leaving 9 bases between them. CDR3 size: 11 residues. Germline V gene lookup returns CDR1 MRHNA and CDR2 SNTAGT. The CDR3 here is CASSEWGVQFF. The CDR3 region has the DNA TGTGCCAGCAGTGAATGGGGAGTGCAGTTCTTC.

This clonotype showed up many times. The chain joins TRBV18 to TRBJ2-1; 12 bases match TRBD2. CDR3 size: 16 residues. With 5 bases clipped from V and 2 bases from J, the junction kept 4 bases outside the gene matches. The germline V gene encodes CDR1 KGHSH and CDR2 LQKENI. The CDR3 DNA reads TGTGCCAGCTCAGAACTAGCGGGAGGCACCTACAATGAGCAGTTCTTC. Its protein is CASSELAGGTYNEQFF.

This clonotype was observed many times. The chain employs TRBV20-1 and TRBJ1-5, with TRBD1 matching over 8 bases. The germline V gene has CDR1 DFQATT and CDR2 SNEGSKA (reference sequence). The V gene end was trimmed by 5 bases and the J gene end by 7 bases; junction bases not matched to a gene: 13. The CDR3 loop spans 15 amino acids. CDR3 nucleotides: TGCAGTGCTGAAGCAGGACAGGGCAACGACCAGCCCCAGCATTTT. Amino acid sequence: CSAEAGQGNDQPQHF.

Many counts were recorded for this clonotype. J is TRBJ1-2 and V is TRBV19; D is uncertain. CDR1 LNHDA and CDR2 SQIVND come from the germline V gene (reference sequence). The ends were cut back, 3 bases at V and 8 bases at J, with 13 bases in the middle. The CDR3 covers 13 residues. The CDR3 coding sequence is TGTGCCAGTAGTATTGGCTGGGTCGGCGGCTACACCTTC. Its protein product is CASSIGWVGGYTF.

Judged by abundance, this clonotype is medium-sized. The chain combines TRBV19 with TRBJ1-6; D unresolved. V was shortened by 3 bases and J by 6 bases, with 9 bases between the two germline ends. Germline-derived CDR1 and CDR2 are LNHDA and SQIVND (reference sequence). The CDR3 has 14 amino acids. The DNA of the CDR3 is TGTGCCAGTAGTATCCGGGATCTTAATTCACCCCTCCACTTT. Translating gives CASSIRDLNSPLHF.

This clonotype counts as medium-sized. The chain links TRBV5-1 to TRBJ2-1; D is possibly TRBD1 or TRBD2 (5 bases each). This CDR3 has 15 amino acids. Trimming cost V 2 bases and J 0 bases, with 9 bases left between them. Germline CDR1 SGHRS, CDR2 YFSETQ. The CDR3 loop reads CASSLGESSYNEQFF. The CDR3 DNA is TGCGCCAGCAGCTTAGGGGAGAGCTCCTACAATGAGCAGTTCTTC. The full variable domain, completed using reference TRBV5-1 and TRBJ2-1, is KAGVTQTPRYLIKTRGQQVTLSCSPISGHRSVSWYQQTPGQGLQFLFEYFSETQRNKGNFPGRFSGRQFSNSRSEMNVSTLELGDSALYLCASSLGESSYNEQFFGPGTRLTVL.

This clonotype has a count of ten or more. In DNA form, the CDR3 reads TGTGCCAGCAGTATCCGACACATCTCTGGGGCCAACGTCCTGACTTTC. Amino acids: CASSIRHISGANVLTF. This chain links TRBV12-3 or TRBV12-4 with TRBJ2-6; D gene uncertain. The CDR3 runs to 16 residues. V lost 5 bases to trimming and J lost 0 bases, with 11 bases between them.

This clonotype is labeled medium-sized (0.01 to 0.1%). V usage is TRBV20-1 and J usage is TRBJ1-6; D is undetermined. The CDR3 loop spans 14 amino acids. Germline V gene lookup returns CDR1 DFQATT and CDR2 SNEGSKA (reference sequence). Trimming left V 0 bases short and J 14 bases short, with 17 bases between. The CDR3 DNA follows: TGCAGTGCTAGAGATCCCCAAGGCCGACTTACCCTCCACTTT. This gives the protein CSARDPQGRLTLHF.

This chain links TRBV20-1 with TRBJ2-1, with 7 bases that match TRBD1. The CDR3 is 13 residues long. Germline loops: CDR1 DFQATT, CDR2 SNEGSKA (reference sequence). Trimming cost V 1 base and J 4 bases; bases outside gene matches: 1. CDR3 loop: CSARADRYNEQFF. CDR3 in DNA: TGCAGTGCTAGAGCGGACAGGTACAATGAGCAGTTCTTC.

This clonotype was recorded a few times. It may be a read error: a sequence one base away is much more abundant. The chain recombines TRBV11-3 with TRBJ1-1, with a weak D call TRBD1 (6 bases). CDR3 length: 13 residues. Germline V CDR1 and CDR2: SGHNT, YENEEA. V lost 5 bases and J lost 3, with 10 bases in between. This CDR3 reads CASSHHRDTEAFF. In DNA form, the CDR3 reads TGTGCCAGCAGCCACCACAGGGACACTGAAGCTTTCTTT.

At least ten counts were recorded for this clonotype. Being one base from a much bigger clone, this may be a read error. The gene calls are TRBV3-1 and TRBJ1-2; weak D call: TRBD1 (5 bases). The germline CDR1 and CDR2 sequences are LGHDT and YNNKEL (reference sequence). The CDR3 has 14 residues. V lost 5 bases and J 4 bases, leaving 14 bases between the germline ends. In DNA, the CDR3 is TGTGCCAGCAGCGCACGACAGAGCATCTATGGCTACACCTTC. This translates into CASSARQSIYGYTF.

In the case of this clonotype: An end of the junction does not agree with germline; a read error may underlie this. The chain couples TRBV6-2 or TRBV6-3 to TRBJ2-7; the D is unclear. Germline CDR1 and CDR2: MNHEY and SVGEGT. This CDR3 region has 15 residues. The DNA of the CDR3 is TGTGCCAGCAGTTACTCACATGGCGAACCCTACGAGCTGTACTTC. Protein sequence: CASSYSHGEPYELYF.